Presented here are 30 T cell receptor beta chains from one specimen sequenced in a study of early T cells in non-severe SARS-CoV-2 infection. From the 5' RACE reads, TCRdb called clonotypes with MiXCR, one entry per CDR3 protein. The repertoire has about 40,000 distinct CDR3 sequences, 5% to 6% of them found once; the top ten carry about 5.5%. Sequenced material: whole blood, taken at baseline. These receptors all stem from an adult who was a healthcare worker with PCR-confirmed SARS-CoV-2 infection or an uninfected control (not recorded which).

Remarks on this clonotype: A read error is possible here, since a much larger clone lies one base away. As DNA, the CDR3 is TGTACCAGCAGCTTGGCCGCTCTTCGGGGGGCAGATACGCAGTATTTT. It codes for CTSSLAALRGADTQYF. The J gene is TRBJ2-3, the V gene TRBV5-6; 7 nucleotides align to TRBD2. Germline assignment: CDR1 SGHDT and CDR2 YYEEEE. The CDR3 has 16 residues. Full variable domain (remainder filled in from reference TRBV5-6 and TRBJ2-3): DAGVTQSPTHLIKTRGQQVTLRCSPKSGHDTVSWYQQALGQGPQFIFQYYEEEERQRGNFPDRFSGHQFPNYSSELNVNALLLGDSALYLCTSSLAALRGADTQYFGPGTRLTVL.

This clonotype was seen ten or more times. This sequence joins TRBV4-3 and TRBJ2-3; 9 positions agree with TRBD2. CDR3 length equals 18 residues. The germline gives CDR1 LGHNA, CDR2 YSLEER. Trimming at V came to 0 bases and at J to 0 bases, leaving 7 bases not matched to a gene. CDR3: CASSQDLERGASTDTQYF. Here the CDR3 DNA reads TGCGCCAGCAGCCAAGATTTGGAGCGGGGGGCTAGCACAGATACGCAGTATTTT.

Many counts were recorded for this clonotype. The chain couples TRBV6-2 or TRBV6-3 to TRBJ1-5; perhaps TRBD1 as D (5 bases). The V and J ends lost 2 bases and 7 bases respectively, with 6 bases between them. Per germline, CDR1 MNHEY and CDR2 SVGEGT. The CDR3 is 12 residues long. CDR3 region: CASSYGGQPQHF. CDR3 nucleotide sequence: TGTGCCAGCAGTTACGGGGGGCAGCCCCAGCATTTT.

This clonotype was detected many times. V gene TRBV7-2 combines with J gene TRBJ2-5, with TRBD2 matching 9 bases. Trimming took 5 bases from V and 5 from J; bases not matched to a gene: 12. The CDR3 length is 16 residues. Germline loops: CDR1 SGHTA, CDR2 FQGNSA. The CDR3, as DNA: TGTGCCAGCAGCCTCCCCCTGCGGGGGGGCCGGGAGACCCAGTACTTC. It translates to CASSLPLRGGRETQYF.

Points on this clonotype: A much larger clone differs from this one at a single base, so this may be a read error. This chain joins TRBV10-3 and TRBJ2-3; D is undetermined. The germline V gene encodes CDR1 ENHRY and CDR2 SYGVKD. V was trimmed by 4 bases and J by 5 bases, leaving 10 bases between them. The CDR3 extends over 13 amino acids. In DNA form, the CDR3 reads TGTGCCATCAGTGGTCGAAACATAGATACGCAGTATTTT. Translating it yields CAISGRNIDTQYF.

Ten or more counts support this clonotype. The chain couples TRBV20-1 to TRBJ2-1, with TRBD2 identical over 9 bases. Trimming at V came to 3 bases and at J to 5 bases, leaving 2 bases not matched to a gene. The length of the CDR3 is 13 residues. CDR1 DFQATT and CDR2 SNEGSKA come from the germline V gene (reference sequence). The CDR3, as DNA: TGCAGTGCTAGGAGACTAGCGGACAATGAGCAGTTCTTC. Residues: CSARRLADNEQFF.

This clonotype was detected only a few times. The rearrangement joins TRBV4-1 to TRBJ2-1; unclear D gene. This CDR3 has 12 amino acids. Germline lookup yields CDR1 MGHRA and CDR2 YSYEKL. V lost 4 bases and J lost 10, with 11 bases in between. The CDR3 spells CASSPDGDEQFF. CDR3 coding DNA: TGCGCCAGCAGCCCGGACGGCGACGAGCAGTTCTTC.

This clonotype appeared many times. In DNA, the CDR3 is TGTGCCAGCAGCACGACAGGTAATCAGCCCCAGCATTTT. This translates into CASSTTGNQPQHF. The chain carries TRBV7-9 and TRBJ1-5; perhaps TRBD1 as D (6 bases). V dropped 5 bases and J dropped 4 bases, with 9 bases sitting between them. Germline CDR1 reads SEHNR; CDR2 reads FQNEAQ (reference sequence). This CDR3 contains 13 residues.

This clonotype has just a few counts. The rearrangement uses TRBV7-9 and TRBJ2-7, with D tentatively TRBD2 (5 bases). V lost 4 bases and J lost 5, with 27 bases in between. The CDR3 sequence is 18 residues long. Germline V CDR1 and CDR2: SEHNR, FQNEAQ (reference sequence). CDR3 loop: CASSSPTGGPGKGDEQYV. Here the CDR3 DNA reads TGTGCCAGCAGCTCGCCGACTGGCGGGCCTGGTAAGGGTGACGAGCAGTACGTC.

This clonotype was recorded at least ten times. The J gene is TRBJ1-1, the V gene TRBV20-1; D not resolved. Trimming left V 5 bases short and J 4 bases short, with 17 bases between. The length of the CDR3 is 14 residues. The V gene's germline CDR1 is DFQATT and CDR2 SNEGSKA (reference sequence). The CDR3 sequence is CSAAPIEVSTEAFF. The CDR3, as DNA: TGCAGTGCTGCCCCGATAGAGGTCAGCACTGAAGCTTTCTTT.

This clonotype was seen at least ten times. V gene TRBV20-1 combines with J gene TRBJ2-3; D not resolved. The CDR3 extends over 14 amino acids. The germline gives CDR1 DFQATT, CDR2 SNEGSKA (reference sequence). The ends were cut back, 5 bases at V and 0 bases at J, with 12 bases in the middle. CDR3: CSASRAYSTDTQYF. As DNA, the CDR3 is TGCAGTGCTTCCCGGGCATATAGCACAGATACGCAGTATTTT.

The sample holds many counts of this clonotype. The chain combines TRBV13 with TRBJ2-3, with TRBD2 matching 9 bases. Germline loops: CDR1 PRHDT, CDR2 FYEKMQ (reference sequence). CDR3 size: 16 residues. The junction had 8 bases not matched to a gene; V was cut back by 1 base and J by 6 bases. CDR3 sequence: CASSLVRTSVSDTQYF. The CDR3 nucleotides are TGTGCCAGCAGCTTAGTAAGGACTAGCGTATCCGATACGCAGTATTTT.

This clonotype occurred many times. The genes are TRBV27 and TRBJ1-3; D ambiguous. Trimming stripped 6 bases from V and 3 bases from J, with 15 bases between. This CDR3 region has 15 residues. Germline V lookup: CDR1 MNHEY, CDR2 SMNVEV (reference sequence). The CDR3 sequence: CASRDSGGSGNTIYF. In DNA form, the CDR3 reads TGTGCCAGCAGGGACTCTGGAGGGAGTGGAAACACCATATATTTT.

To note about this clonotype: One end of the junction fails to match germline, which may point to a read error. This chain joins TRBV7-7 and TRBJ2-5, with TRBD2 identical over 8 bases. The CDR3 is made up of 15 amino acids. Germline assignment: CDR1 SSHAT and CDR2 FNYEAQ (reference sequence). Written as DNA, the CDR3 is TGTGCTAGCAGCCCGGGGACTAGAGAACAAGAGACCCAGTACTTC. Translation: CASSPGTREQETQYF.

The V gene is TRBV30, the J gene TRBJ2-2, with 10 bases fitting TRBD2. CDR3 length: 14 residues. V dropped 4 bases and J dropped 7; count of bases not matched to a gene: 6. CDR1 is GTSNPN and CDR2 is SVGIG in the germline V gene (reference sequence). The CDR3 DNA is TGTGCCTGGAAAGCGGGAGGGTGGATCGGGGAGCTGTTTTTT. Protein product: CAWKAGGWIGELFF.

This clonotype has at least ten counts. The CDR3 DNA follows: TGTGCCAGCAGCTTAAATAACGGGGTCCCAGAAGGCTACACCTTC. Translated: CASSLNNGVPEGYTF. The V gene is TRBV7-9, the J gene TRBJ1-2; D is unresolved. The CDR3 has 15 amino acids. Germline V gives CDR1 SEHNR, CDR2 FQNEAQ (reference sequence). V shed 2 bases and J shed 8 bases, with 18 bases lying between them.

This clonotype has ten or more counts. The rearrangement joins TRBV28 to TRBJ1-1; 7 bases line up with TRBD1. The CDR3 contains 14 residues. Germline assignment: CDR1 MDHEN and CDR2 SYDVKM. The V segment lost 6 bases and the J segment 1 base; nucleotides outside the gene matches: 5. CDR3 nucleotide sequence: TGTGCCAGCAGCCACAGGGGAGGGAACACTGAAGCTTTCTTT. Translating it yields CASSHRGGNTEAFF.

This clonotype occurred many times. V is TRBV20-1 and J is TRBJ2-2; perhaps TRBD2 as D (5 bases). Germline-derived CDR1 and CDR2 are DFQATT and SNEGSKA (reference sequence). Trimming took 3 bases from V and 5 from J, leaving 13 bases between them. The CDR3 is 14 residues long. The CDR3 sequence: CSARPGIGTGELFF. The CDR3 DNA reads as TGCAGTGCTAGGCCCGGGATTGGAACCGGGGAGCTGTTTTTT.

Ten or more counts support this clonotype. V and J are TRBV19 and TRBJ1-2, with 7 bases matching TRBD1. The CDR3 is 12 residues long. Germline V gives CDR1 LNHDA, CDR2 SQIVND (reference sequence). Germline trimming cut 6 bases from V and 2 bases from J; bases unmatched to any gene: 0. CDR3 coding DNA: TGTGCCAGTAGGGACAGGAACTATGGCTACACCTTC. This encodes CASRDRNYGYTF.

In this sample, this clonotype turned up many times. The chain combines TRBV3-1 with TRBJ1-1, with D uncertain. Germline CDR1 reads LGHDT; CDR2 reads YNNKEL (reference sequence). The length of the CDR3 is 15 residues. Between the trimmed V and J ends, which lost 1 base and 5 bases, there was a span of 14 bases. This CDR3 is CASSQVPGVGTEAFF. The CDR3, as DNA: TGTGCCAGCAGCCAAGTTCCGGGAGTGGGGACTGAAGCTTTCTTT. Full variable domain (rest looked up from reference TRBV3-1 and TRBJ1-1): DTAVSQTPKYLVTQMGNDKSIKCEQNLGHDTMYWYKQDSKKFLKIMFSYNNKELIINETVPNRFSPKSPDKAHLNLHINSLELGDSAVYFCASSQVPGVGTEAFFGQGTRLTVV.

This chain uses TRBV7-8 with TRBJ1-5, with a possible D match to TRBD1 (5 bases). The V gene lost 1 base and the J gene lost 4 bases, with 11 bases spanning the gap. This CDR3 region has 15 residues. The V gene's germline CDR1 is SGHVS and CDR2 FQNEAQ. The CDR3 region is CASSLVTRENQPQHF. The CDR3 coding sequence is TGTGCCAGCAGCTTAGTGACCAGGGAGAATCAGCCCCAGCATTTT. The variable domain in full, with the rest retrieved from reference TRBV7-8 and TRBJ1-5, is GAGVSQSPRYKVAKRGQDVALRCDPISGHVSLFWYQQALGQGPEFLTYFQNEAQLDKSGLPSDRFFAERPEGSVSTLKIQRTQQEDSAVYLCASSLVTRENQPQHFGDGTRLSIL.

This clonotype was recorded at least ten times. This chain connects TRBV30 to TRBJ1-1; unclear D gene. The germline V and J ends were trimmed by 4 bases and 4 bases, with 10 bases remaining between them. This CDR3 comprises 12 residues. Germline V lookup: CDR1 GTSNPN, CDR2 SVGIG (reference sequence). CDR3 sequence (DNA): TGTGCCTGGAATGCCCTGAGCACTGAAGCTTTCTTT. Amino acids: CAWNALSTEAFF. The whole variable domain, remainder taken from reference TRBV30 and TRBJ1-1, is SQTIHQWPATLVQPVGSPLSLECTVEGTSNPNLYWYRQAAGRGLQLLFYSVGIGQISSEVPQNLSASRPQDRQFILSSKKLLLSDSGFYLCAWNALSTEAFFGQGTRLTVV.

This clonotype was seen ten or more times. CDR3 sequence: CATSDRQGGNNEQFF. The CDR3 bases are TGTGCCACCAGTGATCGACAGGGGGGGAACAATGAGCAGTTCTTC. The chain has TRBV24-1 and TRBJ2-1; 9 bases fit TRBD1. This CDR3 spans 15 amino acids. Germline V CDR1 and CDR2: KGHDR, SFDVKD. The ends lost 3 bases at V and 5 bases at J; junction bases unmatched: 4.

There are many counts of this clonotype. The chain has TRBV24-1 and TRBJ2-7, with TRBD1 matching 7 bases. Germline values: CDR1 KGHDR, CDR2 SFDVKD. Germline trimming cut 9 bases from V and 0 bases from J; bases unmatched to any gene: 7. This CDR3 comprises 14 residues. CDR3 amino acids: CATQGQTLSYEQYV. The CDR3 nucleotides read TGTGCCACCCAGGGACAGACCCTCTCCTACGAGCAGTACGTC.

Remarks on this clonotype: A much larger clonotype is one base distant, so this may be a read error. The rearrangement uses TRBV20-1 and TRBJ2-5; 11 nucleotides match TRBD2. The CDR3 sequence is 15 residues long. V lost 1 base to trimming and J lost 4 bases; unmatched junction nucleotides: 5. Germline values: CDR1 DFQATT, CDR2 SNEGSKA (reference sequence). CDR3 sequence reads: CSARVTGLAGETQYF. The CDR3, as DNA: TGCAGTGCTAGAGTCACAGGACTAGCGGGAGAGACCCAGTACTTC.

This clonotype was counted at least ten times. DNA of the CDR3: TGTGCCAGCAGCTTAGGTTGGGACGGTGACACTGAAGCTTTCTTT. Protein product: CASSLGWDGDTEAFF. The chain has TRBV7-6 and TRBJ1-1, with a tentative D call TRBD1 (5 bases). V was shortened by 1 base and J by 3 bases, with 12 bases between the two germline ends. Germline V gene lookup returns CDR1 SGHVS and CDR2 FNYEAQ. CDR3 length equals 15 residues.

This clonotype was seen at least ten times. The rearrangement links TRBV5-1 to TRBJ2-1, with D possibly being TRBD2 (5 bases). Germline CDR1 reads SGHRS; CDR2 reads YFSETQ. The CDR3 spans 16 residues. The V end was cut by 0 bases, the J end by 2 bases, with 12 bases between. CDR3 protein: CASSLAGGRAYNEQFF. CDR3 DNA: TGCGCCAGCAGCTTGGCCGGAGGTAGGGCCTACAATGAGCAGTTCTTC.

This clonotype was seen only a few times. The CDR3 here is CASSRLGSQAYEQYF. The CDR3 nucleotides are TGTGCCAGCAGCCGCCTCGGCAGCCAGGCCTACGAGCAGTACTTC. The V gene is TRBV12-3 or TRBV12-4, the J gene TRBJ2-7; D not certain. The CDR3 is made up of 15 amino acids. Trimming took off 6 bases at V and 2 bases at J, with 17 bases between the two ends.

This chain links TRBV7-9 with TRBJ2-7; D is ambiguous. The CDR3 runs to 13 residues. Germline values: CDR1 SEHNR, CDR2 FQNEAQ (reference sequence). Trimming pared 5 bases from V and 7 bases from J, leaving 15 bases between. The CDR3 DNA reads as TGTGCCAGCAGCCTCTTCGAGGTAGGAGAGCAGTACGTC. Protein: CASSLFEVGEQYV.

In this sample, this clonotype turned up many times. This chain links TRBV24-1 with TRBJ2-1; D is unresolved. The germline gives CDR1 KGHDR, CDR2 SFDVKD. The CDR3 has 16 residues. Deletions cut 1 base from V and 0 bases from J, with 9 bases between. The CDR3 coding sequence is TGTGCCACCAGTGATTTAGATCAGAGCTCCTACAATGAGCAGTTCTTC. Residues: CATSDLDQSSYNEQFF.